A single sample is the source of the 32 T cell receptor beta chains below, sequenced in a study of shared clonotypes between healthy human individuals. Naive CD8 cells comprised CD45RO-negative, CCR7-positively selected cells, excluding terminally differentiated effector memory CD45RA+ cells. Clones were read by immunoSEQ multiplex PCR, and TCRdb kept only the in-frame ones, dropping some. This table holds under 1 million clones, roughly 96% found once. The sample comprised naive CD8+ T cells sorted from blood. Receptors were obtained from a young man in good health.

The gene calls are TRBV5-1 and TRBJ2-7, with 8 bases fitting TRBD2. Germline assignment: CDR1 SGHRS and CDR2 YFSETQ. Losses at the gene ends were 1 base for V and 2 bases for J; bases not matched to a gene: 5. The CDR3 has 15 residues. This CDR3 reads CASSLSVAGTYEQYF. The CDR3 DNA reads TGCGCCAGCAGCTTGTCCGTAGCGGGAACCTACGAGCAGTACTTC.

V gene TRBV7-2 combines with J gene TRBJ2-3; TRBD2 is a possible D gene (6 bases). Trimming removed 5 bases from V and 2 bases from J, with 14 bases in between. The CDR3 contains 15 residues. Germline CDR1 reads SGHTA; CDR2 reads FQGNSA. The CDR3 bases are TGTGCCAGCAGCCCGACGGCGGGACTCACAGATACGCAGTATTTT. This sequence encodes CASSPTAGLTDTQYF.

The CDR3 sequence: CSVETRWGYTF. The CDR3 DNA reads TGCAGCGTTGAGACCCGGTGGGGCTACACCTTC. The chain recombines TRBV29-1 with TRBJ1-2; D remains ambiguous. Germline loops: CDR1 SQVTM, CDR2 ANQGSEA. V gave up 3 bases and J gave up 8 bases, with 10 bases separating them. The CDR3 consists of 11 residues.

This clone was seen just once. V gene TRBV15 combines with J gene TRBJ2-2; D gene ambiguous. CDR3 length equals 14 residues. The V end lost 0 bases, the J end lost 6 bases, and 8 bases lay between the germline ends. CDR1 and CDR2 from the germline V gene are LNHNV and YYDKDF (reference sequence). CDR3 residues: CATSRDPSAGELFF. CDR3 DNA sequence: TGTGCCACCAGCAGAGATCCGAGCGCCGGGGAGCTGTTTTTT.

The rearrangement links TRBV11-2 to TRBJ2-7, with 8 bases fitting TRBD1. CDR1 SGHAT and CDR2 FQNNGV come from the germline V gene. Trimming took 4 bases from V and 4 from J; bases not matched to a gene: 9. This CDR3 comprises 15 residues. The CDR3 DNA follows: TGTGCCAGCAGCTATGGTGGGACAGGCCAGTACGAGCAGTACTTC. It translates to CASSYGGTGQYEQYF.

V and J are TRBV7-9 and TRBJ2-7; TRBD2 might be the D (6 bases). Germline CDR1 and CDR2: SEHNR and FQNEAQ (reference sequence). The V gene lost 1 base and the J gene lost 2 bases, with 12 bases spanning the gap. The CDR3 loop spans 15 amino acids. The CDR3 sequence is CASSLGGGIPYEQYF. In DNA form, the CDR3 reads TGTGCCAGCAGCTTAGGTGGCGGGATCCCCTACGAGCAGTACTTC.

The V call is TRBV2, the J call TRBJ2-7; TRBD1 agrees at 8 bases. Germline-derived CDR1 and CDR2 are SNHLY and FYNNEI. The trim removed 6 bases at V and 2 bases at J, leaving 12 bases unmatched. The CDR3 totals 16 residues. The CDR3 nucleotides are TGTGCCAGCAGCGCCCAAGGGGCAGGGGGCACCTACGAGCAGTACTTC. Protein sequence: CASSAQGAGGTYEQYF.

Notes on this clone: This sample also contains other DNA sequences that code for the same CDR3. J is TRBJ2-1 and V is TRBV7-9; D is uncertain. Deletions cut 1 base from V and 5 bases from J, with 6 bases between. Germline values: CDR1 SEHNR, CDR2 FQNEAQ (reference sequence). The CDR3 extends over 13 amino acids. The CDR3 reads CASSLEGNNEQFF. The CDR3 DNA reads TGTGCCAGCAGCTTAGAAGGGAACAATGAGCAGTTCTTC.

This clone was recorded once. In the same sample, other DNA sequences code for this CDR3. The J gene is TRBJ1-1, the V gene TRBV19; D is undetermined. Germline V gives CDR1 LNHDA, CDR2 SQIVND (reference sequence). The V end lost 6 bases, the J end lost 0 bases, and 8 bases lay between the germline ends. This CDR3 spans 13 amino acids. CDR3 sequence (DNA): TGTGCCAGTAGCCTCTCCTTGAACACTGAAGCTTTCTTT. Translating gives CASSLSLNTEAFF.

This chain links TRBV7-9 with TRBJ2-1; TRBD2 matches 7 bases. Trimming took 2 bases from V and 8 from J; bases not matched to a gene: 9. The germline V gene encodes CDR1 SEHNR and CDR2 FQNEAQ (reference sequence). The CDR3 totals 15 residues. CDR3 bases: TGTGCCAGCAGCTTAACGGGAGGAGATTACGATGAGCAGTTCTTC. Translated: CASSLTGGDYDEQFF. The variable domain in full, with the rest retrieved from reference TRBV7-9 and TRBJ2-1, is DTGVSQNPRHKITKRGQNVTFRCDPISEHNRLYWYRQTLGQGPEFLTYFQNEAQLEKSRLLSDRFSAERPKGSFSTLEIQRTEQGDSAMYLCASSLTGGDYDEQFFGPGTRLTVL.

This chain links TRBV5-1 with TRBJ2-5; TRBD2 might be the D (5 bases). CDR3 length: 15 amino acids. Trimming removed 3 bases at V and 4 bases at J, with 16 bases between. Germline V lookup: CDR1 SGHRS, CDR2 YFSETQ. In DNA form, the CDR3 reads TGCGCCAGCAGCTGGTTTGGGAGTGAGAGAGAGACCCAGTACTTC. As protein: CASSWFGSERETQYF.

The chain has TRBV19 and TRBJ2-7; 7 positions agree with TRBD1. Losses at the gene ends were 3 bases for V and 2 bases for J; bases not matched to a gene: 7. The CDR3 length is 15 residues. CDR1 and CDR2 from the germline V gene are LNHDA and SQIVND (reference sequence). The CDR3 reads CASSMETGNPYEQYF. The CDR3 DNA follows: TGTGCCAGTAGTATGGAGACAGGGAATCCCTACGAGCAGTACTTC.

The CDR3 spells CASNPLGLAGNNEQFF. The CDR3 region has the DNA TGTGCCAGTAACCCCCTGGGACTAGCGGGGAACAATGAGCAGTTCTTC. This rearrangement joins TRBV19 to TRBJ2-1, with 13 bases lining up with TRBD2. Germline V CDR1 and CDR2: LNHDA, SQIVND (reference sequence). The V segment lost 7 bases and the J segment 5 bases; nucleotides outside the gene matches: 8. The CDR3 sequence is 16 residues long.

As for this clone: Other nucleotide sequences in the sample specify the same CDR3. The chain joins TRBV4-1 to TRBJ2-1; no firm D call. Germline CDR1 MGHRA, CDR2 YSYEKL. Trimming shortened V by 3 bases and J by 0 bases, and 9 bases separated the two germline ends. This CDR3 has 15 residues. The DNA of the CDR3 is TGCGCCAGCAGCCAGGCGGTTAGCTCCTACAATGAGCAGTTCTTC. It translates to CASSQAVSSYNEQFF.

The V call is TRBV5-6, the J call TRBJ2-3; D remains ambiguous. Germline CDR1 is SGHDT and CDR2 is YYEEEE. This CDR3 contains 15 residues. V gave up 5 bases and J gave up 2 bases, with 15 bases separating them. The DNA for the CDR3 is TGTGCCAGCAGATTAGTGGCTCAACCCACAGATACGCAGTATTTT. It encodes CASRLVAQPTDTQYF.

This chain joins TRBV15 and TRBJ2-7; D remains ambiguous. Trimming took 0 bases from V and 6 from J, leaving 6 bases between them. The CDR3 contains 12 residues. Germline V CDR1 and CDR2: LNHNV, YYDKDF (reference sequence). CDR3 coding DNA: TGTGCCACCAGCAGAGATCGGACCGAGCAGTACTTC. Protein sequence: CATSRDRTEQYF.

The V call is TRBV6-5, the J call TRBJ2-7; possibly TRBD2 for D (5 bases). V was pared by 4 bases and J by 6 bases, with 19 bases between. The length of the CDR3 is 15 residues. The germline gives CDR1 MNHEY, CDR2 SVGAGI. The DNA for the CDR3 is TGTGCCAGCAGTTCGATGCAGCAGAGACGGGGCGAGCAGTACTTC. Its protein is CASSSMQQRRGEQYF.

J is TRBJ2-7 and V is TRBV7-6, with D perhaps TRBD2 (5 bases). In germline, CDR1 is SGHVS, CDR2 FNYEAQ. The germline V and J ends were trimmed by 0 bases and 5 bases, with 11 bases remaining between them. The CDR3 contains 14 residues. The DNA of the CDR3 is TGTGCCAGCAGCTTAGCGAGGGAAGGGCACGAGCAGTACTTC. The encoded protein is CASSLAREGHEQYF. Together with reference TRBV7-6 and TRBJ2-7, the CDR3 gives the full variable domain: GAGVSQSPRYKVTKRGQDVALRCDPISGHVSLYWYRQALGQGPEFLTYFNYEAQQDKSGLPNDRFSAERPEGSISTLTIQRTEQRDSAMYRCASSLAREGHEQYFGPGTRLTVT.

The V gene is TRBV5-6, the J gene TRBJ2-7; D gene unclear. The V end lost 4 bases, the J end lost 2 bases, and 7 bases lay between the germline ends. This CDR3 contains 12 residues. Germline V gene lookup returns CDR1 SGHDT and CDR2 YYEEEE. The CDR3: CASSRVPYEQYF. The CDR3 DNA follows: TGTGCCAGCAGCCGGGTCCCCTACGAGCAGTACTTC.

The gene calls are TRBV9 and TRBJ1-1; possible D gene TRBD1, 5 bases. Germline-derived CDR1 and CDR2 are SGDLS and YYNGEE. The CDR3 covers 14 residues. Trimming took 4 bases from V and 2 from J, leaving 12 bases between them. The CDR3: CASSRRGANTEAFF. The CDR3 DNA sequence: TGTGCCAGCAGCCGCCGAGGGGCAAACACTGAAGCTTTCTTT.

This clone was found once. J is TRBJ2-7 and V is TRBV9; D gene uncertain. Germline lookup yields CDR1 SGDLS and CDR2 YYNGEE. V shed 0 bases and J shed 5 bases, with 24 bases lying between them. The length of the CDR3 is 18 residues. In DNA form, the CDR3 reads TGTGCCAGCAGCGTAGGGGCAAACGAGCCACCGTGGTCCGACGAGCAGTACTTC. It codes for CASSVGANEPPWSDEQYF.

This rearrangement joins TRBV29-1 to TRBJ2-1, with 7 bases fitting TRBD2. The CDR3 totals 11 residues. Trimming took 7 bases from V and 8 from J; bases not matched to a gene: 5. The germline gives CDR1 SQVTM, CDR2 ANQGSEA. The CDR3 coding sequence is TGCAGCGGTGAGCGGGATTATGAGCAGTTCTTC. It translates to CSGERDYEQFF.

The chain carries TRBV5-6 and TRBJ2-3; D not certain. V was cut by 0 bases and J by 2 bases, with 4 bases left in between. Germline CDR1 and CDR2: SGHDT and YYEEEE. The CDR3 loop spans 13 amino acids. The CDR3 sequence: CASSLAVTDTQYF. The CDR3 DNA reads TGTGCCAGCAGCTTGGCCGTCACAGATACGCAGTATTTT.

The chain joins TRBV13 to TRBJ1-3; D not resolved. CDR1 is PRHDT and CDR2 is FYEKMQ in the germline V gene (reference sequence). V lost 0 bases to trimming and J lost 0 bases, with 12 bases between them. The CDR3 totals 17 residues. In nucleotides, the CDR3 is TGTGCCAGCAGCTTAGGCCCCTCCGGGAGCTCTGGAAACACCATATATTTT. Its translation is CASSLGPSGSSGNTIYF.

J is TRBJ1-1 and V is TRBV6-1; D unresolved. Deletions cut 3 bases from V and 0 bases from J, with 8 bases between. Germline V CDR1 and CDR2: MNHNS, SASEGT. The CDR3 sequence is 14 residues long. In nucleotides, the CDR3 is TGTGCCAGCAGTGATGGGAGCATGAACACTGAAGCTTTCTTT. It is translated as CASSDGSMNTEAFF.

The chain is built from TRBV7-9 and TRBJ2-1, with 9 bases lining up with TRBD1. Germline V gene lookup returns CDR1 SEHNR and CDR2 FQNEAQ (reference sequence). With V trimmed by 0 bases and J by 3 bases, 6 bases remained unmatched. This CDR3 is 17 amino acids long. In DNA, the CDR3 is TGTGCCAGCAGCTTAGCGTCACAGGGGGCTATCTACAATGAGCAGTTCTTC. Protein: CASSLASQGAIYNEQFF.

Only a few counts were recorded for this clone. The chain uses TRBV7-3 and TRBJ2-7; D unresolved. The CDR3 runs 13 residues. Germline V gene sequence: CDR1 SGHTA, CDR2 FQGTGA. Trimming stripped 1 base from V and 5 bases from J, with 9 bases between. CDR3 region: CASSLNGQDEQYF. The DNA of the CDR3 is TGTGCCAGCAGCTTAAACGGCCAGGACGAGCAGTACTTC.

The rearrangement joins TRBV27 to TRBJ2-7, with D tentatively TRBD1 (6 bases). CDR1 and CDR2 (germline): MNHEY, SMNVEV (reference sequence). The CDR3 has 16 residues. Trimming left V 3 bases short and J 3 bases short, with 18 bases between. The CDR3 nucleotides read TGTGCCAGCAGTTTGGGGGCAGGCCGGGGAGACTACGAGCAGTACTTC. It codes for CASSLGAGRGDYEQYF.

This clone was seen once. V and J are TRBV2 and TRBJ2-7; D might be TRBD2 (6 bases). The length of the CDR3 is 14 residues. Germline V lookup: CDR1 SNHLY, CDR2 FYNNEI. V was shortened by 1 base and J by 7 bases, with 14 bases between the two germline ends. In DNA, the CDR3 is TGTGCCAGCAGTGAAGTCCCGGGAGTGGGGGAGCAGTACTTC. Translation: CASSEVPGVGEQYF.

The rearrangement links TRBV29-1 to TRBJ2-1; D not resolved. V was cut by 5 bases and J by 0 bases, with 14 bases left in between. CDR1 is SQVTM, CDR2 ANQGSEA, per germline. The length of the CDR3 is 15 residues. The CDR3 is CSVPPNGSSYNEQFF. The CDR3 nucleotides read TGCAGCGTTCCCCCGAATGGCAGCTCCTACAATGAGCAGTTCTTC.

J is TRBJ2-7 and V is TRBV11-2, with 8 positions matching TRBD1. Germline CDR1 and CDR2: SGHAT and FQNNGV. Trimming at V came to 4 bases and at J to 2 bases, leaving 10 bases not matched to a gene. This CDR3 has 16 residues. The CDR3 bases are TGTGCCAGCAGCTCAGATAGGACAGGGACAACCTACGAGCAGTACTTC. Translating gives CASSSDRTGTTYEQYF.

This chain connects TRBV25-1 to TRBJ1-1; tentative D call: TRBD1 (6 bases). The CDR3 spans 18 residues. The V and J ends lost 1 base and 0 bases respectively, with 18 bases between them. Per the germline V gene, CDR1 is MGHDK and CDR2 is SYGVNS. The CDR3 DNA follows: TGTGCCAGCAGTGAATCAGGGGAATCTGCCCTCATGAACACTGAAGCTTTCTTT. Translated: CASSESGESALMNTEAFF.